The clone carrying this T cell receptor beta chain was counted between two and nine times. The data originate from a study of blood T cells in healthy people across ages. Then a second PCR, running about 6 to 12 cycles, was carried out with a sample-barcoded 5' primer and a J-beta primer mix. TCRdb independently ran MiXCR on the 5' RACE reads; one entry per CDR3 protein. The repertoire holds over 1.5 million distinct CDR3 sequences, roughly 52% seen once, with approximately 2% in the top ten. Donation came from healthy Caucasian individuals in Russia who were aged 6 to 90. CDR3 length equals 14 residues. The germline V and J ends were trimmed by 4 bases and 11 bases, with 20 bases remaining between them. Germline CDR1 reads MNHNS; CDR2 reads SASEGT.

This clonotype originated in a woman aged 40-49 years in good health. The chain combines TRBV6-1 with TRBJ1-1; D perhaps matches TRBD1 (6 bases). Sequences were obtained from blood. Here the CDR3 DNA reads TGTGCCAGCAGTGGGACAGCCAGCCGTGAGGGGGCTTTCTTT. Its protein product is CASSGTASREGAFF.